One T cell receptor (beta chain) is described in this entry. What it binds is unknown. This specimen belongs to a study of CD4 T cells in relation to SARS-CoV-2 and coronaviruses. Whole-study context: PBMCs were cultured with antigen for roughly 9 days before TCR beta sequencing. Overall study results and limits: Each donor contributed either pre-pandemic or post-infection samples, not both.

CDR1 and CDR2 from the germline V gene are SGHDT and YYEEEE. The CDR3 consists of 15 residues. Trimming took 0 bases from V and 1 from J, leaving 7 bases between them. Naive or memory CD4+ cells were cultured 1:1 with T cell-depleted PBMCs plus CEF. Some clones are missing from TCRdb's copy, which holds only in-frame ones; the method was immunoSEQ multiplex PCR. The profile shows about 43,000 clones, roughly 82% of them singletons. The genes are TRBV5-6 and TRBJ2-2, with no clear D. Material for sequencing was naive CD4+ T cells from PBMCs, cultured in vitro. Subset specified: naive CD4+ T cells isolated by negative enrichment. The clonotype was recovered from an adult with COVID-19. CDR3 nucleotides: TGTGCCAGCAGCTTGGAAATAGGGAACACCGGGGAGCTGTTTTTT. It is translated as CASSLEIGNTGELFF.